Listed here are 24 T cell receptor beta chains from one sample, sequenced in a study of blood T cell repertoires in COVID-19. TCRdb's table, derived via immunoSEQ multiplex PCR, lists solely in-frame clones and lacks some. Here the sample spans just under 250,000 clones, roughly 86% being singletons. The sample was peripheral blood. Receptors were obtained from a woman aged 30 to 39 who had recovered from COVID-19.

This chain connects TRBV30 to TRBJ2-3; 13 positions match TRBD2. The V segment lost 2 bases and the J segment 8 bases; nucleotides outside the gene matches: 7. The CDR3 extends over 15 amino acids. Germline loops: CDR1 GTSNPN, CDR2 SVGIG (reference sequence). CDR3 loop: CAWSPQGTSGATQYF. The CDR3 region has the DNA TGTGCCTGGAGTCCACAGGGGACTAGCGGGGCTACGCAGTATTTT.

In this sample, this clone turned up once. The rearrangement uses TRBV7-2 and TRBJ1-1, with D possibly matching TRBD1 (6 bases). Germline-derived CDR1 and CDR2 are SGHTA and FQGNSA. The CDR3 covers 14 residues. The V end lost 4 bases, the J end lost 2 bases, and 11 bases lay between the germline ends. As DNA, the CDR3 is TGTGCCAGCAGCTCGGGGACACTTAACACTGAAGCTTTCTTT. Its translation is CASSSGTLNTEAFF.

V usage is TRBV5-4 and J usage is TRBJ2-3; tentatively, D is TRBD2 (7 bases). This CDR3 contains 16 residues. CDR1 and CDR2 (germline): SGHNT, YYREEE (reference sequence). The V and J ends lost 1 base and 2 bases respectively, with 14 bases between them. CDR3 DNA sequence: TGTGCCAGCAGCTTGTTGGCGGGGGCAGACACAGATACGCAGTATTTT. This translates into CASSLLAGADTDTQYF.

The chain combines TRBV5-1 with TRBJ2-1; 13 nucleotides align to TRBD2. V was clipped by 0 bases and J by 6 bases; unmatched bases: 6. There are 17 residues in the CDR3. The germline gives CDR1 SGHRS, CDR2 YFSETQ. In DNA, the CDR3 is TGCGCCAGCAGCTTGGGGTCACTAGCGGGGGGGCTCAATGAGCAGTTCTTC. Protein: CASSLGSLAGGLNEQFF.

The chain joins TRBV4-3 to TRBJ1-1, with TRBD1 as a possible D gene (6 bases). Deletions cut 1 base from V and 0 bases from J, with 12 bases between. The length of the CDR3 is 16 residues. Germline V lookup: CDR1 LGHNA, CDR2 YSLEER. The CDR3 protein is CASSQATGFMNTEAFF. CDR3 coding DNA: TGCGCCAGCAGCCAAGCCACAGGGTTTATGAACACTGAAGCTTTCTTT.

The chain recombines TRBV7-9 with TRBJ1-5, with D maybe TRBD1 (5 bases). This CDR3 has 17 amino acids. V was pared by 4 bases and J by 0 bases, with 16 bases between. Germline CDR1 reads SEHNR; CDR2 reads FQNEAQ (reference sequence). For the CDR3, the DNA is TGTGCCAGCAGCTCGGCGTTAGACAGCAATAGCAATCAGCCCCAGCATTTT. It encodes CASSSALDSNSNQPQHF. Combining the CDR3 with reference TRBV7-9 and TRBJ1-5 gives the whole variable domain DTGVSQNPRHKITKRGQNVTFRCDPISEHNRLYWYRQTLGQGPEFLTYFQNEAQLEKSRLLSDRFSAERPKGSFSTLEIQRTEQGDSAMYLCASSSALDSNSNQPQHFGDGTRLSIL.

The rearrangement uses TRBV6-2 or TRBV6-3 and TRBJ2-1; 13 bases match TRBD2. Germline V gene data show CDR1 as MNHEY and CDR2 as SVGEGT. After removal of 2 bases from V and 9 bases from J, the junction contained 19 bases not matched to a gene. This CDR3 comprises 20 residues. CDR3 DNA sequence: TGTGCCAGCAGTTACCGGGTCGGGACTAGCGGGGTCCTCGGGTACTCTGAGCAGTTCTTC. This sequence encodes CASSYRVGTSGVLGYSEQFF.

This chain connects TRBV4-1 to TRBJ1-4; D is ambiguous. Germline loops: CDR1 MGHRA, CDR2 YSYEKL. Trimming took off 3 bases at V and 7 bases at J, with 15 bases between the two ends. The CDR3 has 15 amino acids. CDR3 DNA sequence: TGCGCCAGCAGCCATGAGACGGTGGGAGGTGAAAAACTGTTTTTT. It translates to CASSHETVGGEKLFF.

This chain joins TRBV6-5 and TRBJ1-1, with 7 bases matching TRBD1. Losses at the gene ends were 2 bases for V and 9 bases for J; bases not matched to a gene: 15. Germline CDR1 MNHEY, CDR2 SVGAGI. This CDR3 has 16 residues. This chain's CDR3 is CASSYREPQPTGKAFF. CDR3 nucleotides: TGTGCCAGCAGTTACCGTGAACCTCAGCCGACAGGGAAAGCTTTCTTT.

This chain uses TRBV5-8 with TRBJ2-2; D perhaps matches TRBD2 (6 bases). The CDR3 contains 17 residues. The germline V gene encodes CDR1 SGHTS and CDR2 YDEGEE. V was trimmed by 4 bases and J by 0 bases, leaving 16 bases between them. CDR3 nucleotide sequence: TGTGCCAGCAGCCCTTGGGGGGTAGGATCGAACACCGGGGAGCTGTTTTTT. It codes for CASSPWGVGSNTGELFF.

The chain employs TRBV20-1 and TRBJ2-1, with a possible D match to TRBD2 (6 bases). Germline CDR1 and CDR2: DFQATT and SNEGSKA (reference sequence). V dropped 3 bases and J dropped 7 bases, with 25 bases sitting between them. CDR3 size: 17 residues. As DNA, the CDR3 is TGCAGTGCTAGTTCGGCGATTACTAGCCTCGACGTTAATGAGCAGTTCTTC. Its protein product is CSASSAITSLDVNEQFF.

This clone was counted a few times. V usage is TRBV27 and J usage is TRBJ1-1; D is perhaps TRBD1 (5 bases). Germline-derived CDR1 and CDR2 are MNHEY and SMNVEV (reference sequence). Trimming removed 4 bases from V and 5 bases from J, with 11 bases in between. The length of the CDR3 is 13 residues. The CDR3, as DNA: TGTGCCAGCAGTTGGGGGGAGGGAACTGAAGCTTTCTTT. Its protein is CASSWGEGTEAFF.

This rearrangement joins TRBV7-7 to TRBJ1-5, with TRBD1 matching 10 bases. Germline loops: CDR1 SSHAT, CDR2 FNYEAQ (reference sequence). V was pared by 1 base and J by 4 bases, with 7 bases of the junction left unmatched. The CDR3 has 17 amino acids. CDR3 sequence (DNA): TGTGCCAGCAGCTTAGTGAAAGGGACAGGGGAGAATCAGCCCCAGCATTTT. Amino acids: CASSLVKGTGENQPQHF.

The chain has TRBV2 and TRBJ1-1; D is possibly TRBD1 (5 bases). V gave up 4 bases and J gave up 3 bases, with 27 bases separating them. The CDR3 runs 19 residues. CDR1 and CDR2 (germline): SNHLY, FYNNEI. The CDR3 spells CASSGWVVTTGRGDTEAFF. The CDR3 nucleotides read TGTGCCAGCAGTGGATGGGTGGTCACAACCGGACGGGGGGACACTGAAGCTTTCTTT.

The genes are TRBV4-3 and TRBJ1-1, with D hard to call. V gave up 0 bases and J gave up 4 bases, with 9 bases separating them. The germline CDR1 and CDR2 sequences are LGHNA and YSLEER. The CDR3 sequence is 14 residues long. The DNA for the CDR3 is TGCGCCAGCAGCCAAGATTTTTTATTCACTGAAGCTTTCTTT. Protein product: CASSQDFLFTEAFF.

The chain links TRBV4-2 to TRBJ2-3, with 10 bases matching TRBD2. Germline trimming cut 2 bases from V and 0 bases from J; bases unmatched to any gene: 5. CDR3 length: 17 amino acids. CDR1 is LGHNA and CDR2 is YNFKEQ in the germline V gene. The CDR3 DNA reads as TGTGCCAGCAGCCAACTTGGACTAGCGGCCAGCACAGATACGCAGTATTTT. It codes for CASSQLGLAASTDTQYF.

The chain joins TRBV7-9 to TRBJ1-4, with D maybe TRBD1 (5 bases). V lost 0 bases and J lost 3, with 8 bases in between. Germline CDR1 is SEHNR and CDR2 is FQNEAQ (reference sequence). The CDR3 is 15 residues long. CDR3 sequence reads: CASSLADRPNEKLFF. In DNA, the CDR3 is TGTGCCAGCAGCTTAGCAGACAGACCTAATGAAAAACTGTTTTTT.

V is TRBV7-3 and J is TRBJ1-3; D call uncertain. Germline CDR1 is SGHTA and CDR2 is FQGTGA. CDR3 size: 12 residues. The V and J ends lost 10 bases and 0 bases respectively, with 7 bases between them. The CDR3 reads CANQRSGNTIYF. CDR3 bases: TGTGCCAACCAGCGCTCTGGAAACACCATATATTTT.

The table lists this clone with a count of one. This sequence joins TRBV7-9 and TRBJ2-1, with 8 bases fitting TRBD1. The CDR3 loop spans 14 amino acids. The V gene end was trimmed by 1 base and the J gene end by 8 bases; junction bases not matched to a gene: 4. Germline CDR1 is SEHNR and CDR2 is FQNEAQ (reference sequence). The CDR3 loop is CASSLDRGADEQFF. The CDR3 DNA reads as TGTGCCAGCAGCTTAGACAGGGGGGCCGATGAGCAGTTCTTC.

The chain combines TRBV11-1 with TRBJ1-3; D is undetermined. CDR3 size: 14 residues. The germline gives CDR1 SGHAT, CDR2 FQDESV (reference sequence). The V and J ends lost 8 bases and 0 bases respectively, with 11 bases between them. The CDR3 DNA is TGTGCCAGCGCCCGGGATACCTCTGGAAACACCATATATTTT. Its protein product is CASARDTSGNTIYF.

CDR3 region: CASRGGAANTGELFF. In nucleotides, the CDR3 is TGTGCCAGCAGAGGGGGGGCTGCCAACACCGGGGAGCTGTTTTTT. The chain has TRBV7-9 and TRBJ2-2; a possible D gene is TRBD2 (7 bases). Germline V CDR1 and CDR2: SEHNR, FQNEAQ (reference sequence). V was shortened by 6 bases and J by 2 bases, with 13 bases between the two germline ends. The CDR3 is 15 residues long.

This chain joins TRBV11-2 and TRBJ2-3; weak D call: TRBD1 (5 bases). V gave up 5 bases and J gave up 2 bases, with 14 bases separating them. The CDR3 totals 15 residues. Germline-derived CDR1 and CDR2 are SGHAT and FQNNGV. CDR3: CASSPLGVNTDTQYF. The CDR3 region has the DNA TGTGCCAGCAGCCCGCTAGGGGTAAACACAGATACGCAGTATTTT.

The J gene is TRBJ2-1, the V gene TRBV11-3, with 8 bases matching TRBD2. This CDR3 region has 12 residues. The germline gives CDR1 SGHNT, CDR2 YENEEA. Trimming took 8 bases from V and 9 from J; bases not matched to a gene: 6. CDR3 in amino acids: CASQRGKSEQFF. The CDR3 bases are TGTGCCAGCCAGCGGGGGAAGAGTGAGCAGTTCTTC. Supplemented by reference TRBV11-3 and TRBJ2-1, the full variable domain reads EAGVVQSPRYKIIEKKQPVAFWCNPISGHNTLYWYLQNLGQGPELLIRYENEEAVDDSQLPKDRFSAERLKGVDSTLKIQPAELGDSAVYLCASQRGKSEQFFGPGTRLTVL.

The chain combines TRBV11-2 with TRBJ2-3; 8 bases match TRBD2. The CDR3 is 18 residues long. J was trimmed by 0 bases and V by 0 bases; bases with no gene match: 8. Germline CDR1 reads SGHAT; CDR2 reads FQNNGV. The CDR3 DNA follows: TGTGCCAGCAGCTTAGATAGTGGTCTAGCGGGTAGCACAGATACGCAGTATTTT. Its protein is CASSLDSGLAGSTDTQYF.